Given below is one T cell receptor (beta chain) in context. The CDR3 length is 14 residues. V was clipped by 10 bases and J by 5 bases; unmatched bases: 11. Germline loops: CDR1 MNHEY, CDR2 SVGAGI. Authors' processing steps: Estimation of nucleated cell counts relied on the amplification of reference gene primers. Libraries were prepared by immunoSEQ multiplex PCR; TCRdb keeps only in-frame clonotypes and omits some of them. V, J and clone size are those of that table, while D and trimming were read from the DNA. Among 150,000 to 180,000 clones listed, approximately 85% were seen once. The data derive from a study of blood T cell repertoires in COVID-19. As for the study in general: PBMCs, B-cell-depleted T cells, or T cells were the source of the cDNA or gDNA that made up the material.

Enrolled during active infection, Seattle patients were then followed longitudinally. The source of this sequence is a man aged 60 to 75 with COVID-19, enrolled during active disease. This chain joins TRBV6-5 and TRBJ1-5; TRBD1 matches at 7 bases. Material for sequencing was peripheral blood. The CDR3 protein is CATTGVVGYQPQHF. The CDR3 DNA is TGTGCCACCACAGGGGTGGTAGGGTATCAGCCCCAGCATTTT.